Sequencing of this T cell receptor beta chain was carried out in a study of molecular identifiers for immune sequencing clone quantification listed by TCRdb under 2018. With respect to the entire study: For a replicate experiment, RNA from 20,000 or 100,000 naive CD8 T cells was divided into five aliquots, and four of the five aliquots were sequenced. This methods study used CD8 T cells to benchmark TCR RNA copy counting and molecular-identifier clustering-based TCR repertoire sequencing (MIDCIRS).

Notes on this clonotype: What this receptor recognizes is not known. One base away there is no much larger clone; base qualities are not given.

Receptors were amplified or captured by PCR. Sequencing was performed on a NextSeq 500. Bulk TCR libraries were generated as previously described, with the TCR primers listed in Table S5 used. Purification of total RNA was performed with the Qiagen AllPrep DNA/RNA kit. Before any analysis, reads coming from multiple sequencing runs of the same library were combined into one pool. Per the original workflow: Reads were retained only if an exact TCR constant sequence was present, and the retained reads were trimmed to 150 nt and grouped according to their 12-nt molecular barcodes. Reads inside each barcode group were sub-clustered using a 15% Levenshtein threshold, and a quality-weighted consensus sequence was constructed for each RNA molecule. Non-functional sequences were discarded, and so were lower-count sequences lying one edit away from another sequence. Barcode sub-clusters with fewer than 20% of the maximum read count were removed, based on fitting two negative binomial distributions. TCRdb cleaned the public reads at Q25 with fastp, built clones with MiXCR and kept in-frame beta chains. Merged by CDR3 protein, the rows form single entries marked with the most common genes and DNA. In this record, the V and J calls reflect TCRdb's handling and not the investigators' own analysis. The sample table holds about 500,000 distinct CDR3 sequences, of which around 23% were seen once. Of the sample, roughly 0.77% falls within the top ten clones.

CDR3 length: 16 amino acids, cysteine to phenylalanine. Only CDR3 DNA remains: 48 bases, in frame from the first base. Clipping removes 3 bases from V and 3 bases from J, with 9 as the unmatched junction base count. Looking up the germline V gene yields CDR1 SGHDN and CDR2 FVKESK. Paper-wide results and their limitations: When barcode sub-clustering was not used, chimeric consensus sequences inflated TCR diversity, with chimeras reaching as high as 47%. The naive libraries included spiked-in Jurkat TCR RNA (10 copies' worth), and this Jurkat TCR RNA is not part of the donor repertoire. Identical TCR molecules sharing a barcode could cause highly expanded clone sizes to be underestimated. In CMV-specific effector cells, over 97% of molecules were held by clones above 20 RNA copies, whereas under 1% of molecules were held by such clones in naive cells. Modeling gave 3 to 3.5 recovered TCR RNA copies per cell versus roughly 10 by digital PCR, implying approximately 32% capture efficiency. Spiked-in Jurkat TCR RNA equivalent to a single cell was reported to be detectable even among 980,000 or so naive CD8 T cells.

Libraries of naive CD8 T cells were built from anywhere between about 17,000 and 1,000,000 sorted cells, with 10%, 30% or 50% of the purified RNA used. On a BD FACSAria II, naive CD8 T cells were FACS-sorted as CD8+CD4-CCR7+CD45RA+ and collected into RLT Plus buffer. Detection sensitivity was tested by spiking Jurkat RNA equal to about eleven TCR copies' worth into samples containing about 18,000-1,000,000 naive CD8 T cells. CD8 T cells were enriched using RosetteSep CD8+ T Cell Enrichment Cocktail and Ficoll-Paque, and the enriched cells then underwent ACK red cell lysis. The rearrangement combines TRBV14 with TRBJ2-7, and TRBD2 matches 9 of the central bases. Sequenced: naive CD8+ T cells from blood, with Jurkat cell RNA spiked in. The cell subset or site label for this specimen denotes: FACS-sorted CD8+CD4-CCR7+CD45RA+ naive T cells. The clonotype originates from a human donor in good health. Some libraries in this study had Jurkat cell RNA spiked in. In nucleotide form, the sequence is TGTGCCAGCAGCCACCAACCCGGGACTAGCATCTACGAGCAGTACTTC. Translated, this is CASSHQPGTSIYEQYF.